These 8 T cell receptor beta chains came from one sample sequenced in a study of T cell changes during pregnancy in multiple sclerosis. Profiled with immunoSEQ multiplex PCR; TCRdb holds only in-frame clones, not every one. The sample has approximately 83,000 clones, 85% to 95% seen once. This specimen was peripheral blood, taken in the first trimester of pregnancy. The receptor source for this set is a female donor with multiple sclerosis, enrolled in a pregnancy study.

The genes are TRBV23-1 and TRBJ2-1; 9 bases are shared with TRBD2. TRBV23-1 is marked as an open reading frame, function uncertain. Unmatched junction bases numbered 6, after V lost 0 bases and J lost 0 bases. The CDR3 is 18 residues long. The DNA for the CDR3 is TGCGCCAGCAGTCAATCCGGGACTAGCCACAGCTCCTACAATGAGCAGTTCTTC. Residues: CASSQSGTSHSSYNEQFF.

This clone has just one count. V gene TRBV5-6 combines with J gene TRBJ1-6; D perhaps matches TRBD1 (6 bases). Trimming left V 2 bases short and J 14 bases short, with 11 bases between. The CDR3 has 12 amino acids. Germline CDR1 and CDR2: SGHDT and YYEEEE. CDR3 sequence: CASSFGGLALHF. CDR3 DNA: TGTGCCAGCAGCTTCGGGGGGCTAGCCCTCCACTTT. Variable domain in full (rest from reference TRBV5-6 and TRBJ1-6): DAGVTQSPTHLIKTRGQQVTLRCSPKSGHDTVSWYQQALGQGPQFIFQYYEEEERQRGNFPDRFSGHQFPNYSSELNVNALLLGDSALYLCASSFGGLALHFGNGTRLTVT.

The chain recombines TRBV19 with TRBJ1-2; D remains unclear. The CDR3 has 14 amino acids. V was cut by 7 bases and J by 1 base, with 13 bases left in between. CDR1 is LNHDA and CDR2 is SQIVND in the germline V gene (reference sequence). CDR3 region: CASTTVGVNYGYTF. The CDR3 region has the DNA TGTGCCAGTACAACTGTCGGGGTTAACTATGGCTACACCTTC.

The chain carries TRBV18 and TRBJ1-3, with 7 bases fitting TRBD1. CDR1 and CDR2 from the germline V gene are KGHSH and LQKENI. V shed 2 bases, J shed 3 bases, and the junction held 10 bases outside the gene matches. The length of the CDR3 is 17 residues. The CDR3 here is CASSPKPGQSYGNTIYF. The CDR3 DNA follows: TGTGCCAGCTCACCAAAACCGGGACAGAGTTATGGAAACACCATATATTTT. Together with reference TRBV18 and TRBJ1-3, the CDR3 gives the full variable domain: NAGVMQNPRHLVRRRGQEARLRCSPMKGHSHVYWYRQLPEEGLKFMVYLQKENIIDESGMPKERFSAEFPKEGPSILRIQQVVRGDSAAYFCASSPKPGQSYGNTIYFGEGSWLTVV.

The chain couples TRBV4-1 to TRBJ2-5, with D perhaps TRBD1 (6 bases). V was shortened by 0 bases and J by 3 bases, with 8 bases between the two germline ends. The CDR3 length is 14 residues. Germline assignment: CDR1 MGHRA and CDR2 YSYEKL. CDR3 residues: CASSQDNREETQYF. In nucleotides, the CDR3 is TGCGCCAGCAGCCAAGATAACAGGGAAGAGACCCAGTACTTC.

The chain is built from TRBV5-1 and TRBJ1-1; TRBD1 aligns across 7 bases. The CDR3 consists of 19 residues. Germline CDR1 SGHRS, CDR2 YFSETQ. Trimming took 0 bases from V and 5 from J; bases not matched to a gene: 19. The CDR3 loop reads CASSLGILGAPGGRTEAFF. Here the CDR3 DNA reads TGCGCCAGCAGCTTGGGAATTCTGGGGGCGCCAGGGGGACGGACTGAAGCTTTCTTT.

This clone has only one observation. V usage is TRBV5-4 and J usage is TRBJ2-3; D remains unclear. The V end lost 4 bases, the J end lost 4 bases, and 10 bases lay between the germline ends. CDR1 and CDR2 (germline): SGHNT, YYREEE (reference sequence). The CDR3 spans 13 residues. CDR3 protein: CASSPENPDTQYF. The CDR3 DNA reads TGTGCCAGCAGCCCGGAGAATCCAGATACGCAGTATTTT.

The chain recombines TRBV19 with TRBJ2-5; a weak D match, TRBD1 (6 bases). Germline assignment: CDR1 LNHDA and CDR2 SQIVND (reference sequence). The CDR3 covers 15 residues. Trimming took off 5 bases at V and 5 bases at J, with 18 bases between the two ends. The CDR3, as DNA: TGTGCCAGTAGTTTCAACAGGGATAGGTTTGAGACCCAGTACTTC. Protein sequence: CASSFNRDRFETQYF.